This TCR beta chain was recovered during a study of blood T cells in healthy people across ages. Through a sample-barcoded 5' primer and a J-beta primer mix, a second PCR was run for about 6 to 11 cycles. Each CDR3 protein is one row after TCRdb ran MiXCR on the 5' RACE reads. The data contain 700,000 to 900,000 distinct CDR3 sequences, roughly 26% of them singletons. These data are also associated with another study on T cells of mothers and their children.

Material: blood. This receptor was obtained from a boy younger than 18 in good health.

In nucleotides, the CDR3 is TGTGCCAGCACCCCAAGGGGGGCAACTGAAGCTTTCTTT. It yields the protein CASTPRGATEAFF. This chain connects TRBV6-2 or TRBV6-3 to TRBJ1-1; TRBD1 is a possible D gene (6 bases). The V end lost 7 bases, the J end lost 5 bases, and 14 bases lay between the germline ends. The germline gives CDR1 MNHEY, CDR2 SVGEGT. This CDR3 is 13 amino acids long.